Presented here are 6 T cell receptor beta chains from one specimen sequenced in a study of blood T cell repertoires in COVID-19. TCRdb's copy holds only in-frame clones and misses some; the assay was immunoSEQ multiplex PCR. This table has some 260,000 clones, roughly 83% appearing once. The sequenced sample consisted of peripheral blood. The source of these receptors is a man at least 80 years old with acute or convalescent COVID-19.

The chain recombines TRBV3-1 (or the pseudogene TRBV3-2) with TRBJ2-7, with D possibly TRBD2 on 5 matching bases. Germline assignment: CDR1 LGHDT and CDR2 YNNKEL (reference sequence). V was shortened by 1 base and J by 0 bases, with 16 bases between the two germline ends. CDR3 length: 17 residues. The CDR3 DNA reads as TGTGCCAGCAGCCAAGGGGTACCGGGATCCTCCTCCTACGAGCAGTACTTC. Translated, it gives CASSQGVPGSSSYEQYF.

The chain employs TRBV6-5 and TRBJ1-3; TRBD1 agrees at 7 bases. Germline CDR1 reads MNHEY; CDR2 reads SVGAGI. Trimming cost V 6 bases and J 0 bases; bases outside gene matches: 5. This CDR3 comprises 15 residues. The CDR3 nucleotides are TGTGCCAGCAGCATGACAGGGAGCTCTGGAAACACCATATATTTT. It codes for CASSMTGSSGNTIYF.

This clone was observed a few times. The CDR3 coding sequence is TGTGCCAGCAGCTTGCGACTAGCGGGGGGGGCAGATACGCAGTATTTT. Its protein is CASSLRLAGGADTQYF. The chain uses TRBV5-4 and TRBJ2-3; 14 nucleotides line up with TRBD2. The CDR3 has 16 amino acids. J was trimmed by 4 bases and V by 1 base; bases with no gene match: 2. The germline V gene encodes CDR1 SGHNT and CDR2 YYREEE (reference sequence).

The chain uses TRBV7-9 and TRBJ1-2; 8 bases fit TRBD1. Germline CDR1 SEHNR, CDR2 FQNEAQ (reference sequence). Trimming cost V 3 bases and J 7 bases; bases outside gene matches: 10. The CDR3 has 15 amino acids. Here the CDR3 reads CASSLSMTGVGGYTF. Here the CDR3 DNA reads TGTGCCAGCAGCTTGAGTATGACAGGGGTTGGTGGCTACACCTTC.

The chain is built from TRBV2 and TRBJ2-7; tentatively, D is TRBD1 (8 bases). V gave up 4 bases and J gave up 8 bases, with 18 bases separating them. Germline CDR1 is SNHLY and CDR2 is FYNNEI. The length of the CDR3 is 14 residues. In DNA form, the CDR3 reads TGTGCCAGCAGTGGTCCGTCACAGGGGGGGAAGCAGTACTTC. Translated, it gives CASSGPSQGGKQYF.

The chain links TRBV7-3 to TRBJ2-1; a possible D gene is TRBD2 (7 bases). V lost 2 bases to trimming and J lost 6 bases, with 11 bases between them. Germline-derived CDR1 and CDR2 are SGHTA and FQGTGA. This CDR3 spans 14 amino acids. The CDR3 loop is CASSLVGGLNEQFF. The CDR3 coding sequence is TGTGCCAGCAGCTTAGTCGGGGGGCTCAATGAGCAGTTCTTC.